This paragraph covers one T cell receptor beta chain sequence. This clonotype appeared a few times. Which antigen it targets is not known. The input lacks base qualities; no much larger clone sits a single base away. This sample is drawn from a study of T cell repertoires in cytomegalovirus infection (dated by TCRdb to between 2017 and 2020). Study-level background: Peptide stimulations targeted recently identified HLA-C-restricted CMV epitopes, whose presentation resists viral immunomodulation, together with well-studied HLA-B-restricted epitopes. Donor HLA type was relevant to the analysis, as public TCR beta signatures indicated carriage of CMV infection together with the matching HLA type.

The treatment or condition label, read with the paper, signifies: in vitro stimulation with specific CMV peptide epitopes to enrich CMV-specific T cells. The sample was run on an Illumina HiSeq 1500. TCRdb reprocessing: public reads trimmed at Q25 with fastp, clones called with MiXCR, in-frame beta chains kept. Each record represents a unique CDR3 protein, reported with the most common genes and DNA among its rows. In this sample the table shows over 100,000 distinct CDR3 sequences, around 30% of which occur a single time. Of the sample, 81% is held by the ten largest clones. Spanning cysteine to phenylalanine, the CDR3 consists of 15 amino acids. Here the CDR3 DNA is all that survives: 45 bases in frame from base 1. Compared with germline, V lacks 6 bases and J lacks 3 bases; bases without a gene match: 6. Study-level results and caveats: The ex vivo response was dominated by HLA-C-restricted CMV-specific TCR beta clonotypes, which also provided the single most frequent clonotype in two of eight donors. In both this cohort and an independent cohort of several hundred donors, the cumulative frequency of public TCR beta family members distinguished carriers of CMV infection plus the relevant HLA type.

Recombination joined TRBV12-3 or TRBV12-4 with TRBJ2-1; TRBD1 agrees with 9 junctional bases. Sequences were derived from CD8+ T cells from cultured PBMCs, sampled from culture after CMV antigen stimulation. This clonotype originated in a human donor in good health (CMV status not recorded). Some clones in this sample may be carry-over from other donors' samples. The CDR3 here reads CASRAGTGFYNEQFF. The nucleotides read TGTGCCAGCAGAGCCGGGACAGGGTTCTACAATGAGCAGTTCTTC.